Each of the 31 T cell receptor beta chains below was sequenced from the same sample in a study of shared clonotypes between healthy human individuals. Profiling relied on immunoSEQ multiplex PCR, and the TCRdb table lists in-frame clones only, not all of them. The data show some 690,000 clones, with 90% seen just once and 34% held by the top ten. The source material was memory CD8+ T cells from PBMCs. Subset reported: CD45RO+ cells pooled with CCR7-negative TemRA cells. Receptors originate from a young man in good health. Some clones in this sample may be carry-over from other donors' samples.

V usage is TRBV9 and J usage is TRBJ2-7; no definite D call. V was cut by 2 bases and J by 5 bases, with 11 bases left in between. CDR3 length equals 13 residues. Germline V gives CDR1 SGDLS, CDR2 YYNGEE. CDR3 residues: CASSVGTLDEQYF. CDR3 nucleotides: TGTGCCAGCAGCGTTGGAACGTTGGACGAGCAGTACTTC.

The count of this clone is one. J is TRBJ2-5 and V is TRBV28; a weak D match, TRBD1 (6 bases). The DNA matches TRBJ2-7 better at its end, which makes the J call doubtful. The V gene's germline CDR1 is MDHEN and CDR2 SYDVKM. The CDR3 consists of 14 residues. The CDR3: CASSPGDYSYEQYF. CDR3 DNA sequence: TGTGCCAGCAGTCCAGGGGATTACTCCTACGAGCAGTACTTC.

In this sample, this clone turned up once. J is TRBJ2-3 and V is TRBV5-1, with TRBD2 matching 12 bases. Unmatched junction bases numbered 8, after V lost 4 bases and J lost 5 bases. This CDR3 is 16 amino acids long. From germline, CDR1 is SGHRS and CDR2 YFSETQ. The chain's CDR3 is CASSPRLAGVVDTQYF. As DNA, the CDR3 is TGCGCCAGCAGCCCACGACTAGCGGGAGTAGTAGATACGCAGTATTTT.

V gene TRBV13 combines with J gene TRBJ2-2; no definite D call. This CDR3 contains 18 residues. Per germline, CDR1 PRHDT and CDR2 FYEKMQ (reference sequence). V shed 3 bases and J shed 0 bases, with 17 bases lying between them. CDR3 in DNA: TGTGCCAGCAGCTTGCATGTGTATTTGGAGACGAACACCGGGGAGCTGTTTTTT. The encoded protein is CASSLHVYLETNTGELFF.

The V gene is TRBV4-1, the J gene TRBJ1-2, with D perhaps matching TRBD1 (6 bases). CDR3 length equals 15 residues. CDR1 MGHRA and CDR2 YSYEKL come from the germline V gene. V was trimmed by 0 bases and J by 4 bases, leaving 12 bases between them. CDR3: CASSQDWEGGYGYTF. DNA for the CDR3: TGCGCCAGCAGCCAAGATTGGGAAGGGGGCTATGGCTACACCTTC.

The chain combines TRBV4-3 with TRBJ2-7, with TRBD2 identical over 10 bases. The germline V gene has CDR1 LGHNA and CDR2 YSLEER. The CDR3 is 16 residues long. V lost 0 bases to trimming and J lost 9 bases; unmatched junction nucleotides: 11. The CDR3 region has the DNA TGCGCCAGCAGCCAAGACTGGGCTAGCGGGAGTAACGGGCAGTACTTC. Translated, it gives CASSQDWASGSNGQYF.

This chain joins TRBV30 and TRBJ1-3, with unresolved D. The CDR3 length is 12 residues. Trimming stripped 5 bases from V and 0 bases from J, with 5 bases between. Germline CDR1 GTSNPN, CDR2 SVGIG (reference sequence). The CDR3 protein is CAWGDSGNTIYF. For the CDR3, the DNA is TGTGCCTGGGGGGACTCTGGAAACACCATATATTTT.

The rearrangement joins TRBV27 to TRBJ1-1, with D tentatively TRBD1 (5 bases). V dropped 3 bases and J dropped 2 bases, with 10 bases sitting between them. Per germline, CDR1 MNHEY and CDR2 SMNVEV (reference sequence). This CDR3 has 14 amino acids. The CDR3 is CASSLWDGNTEAFF. CDR3 in DNA: TGTGCCAGCAGTTTGTGGGACGGAAACACTGAAGCTTTCTTT.

The chain joins TRBV27 to TRBJ2-1; the D is unclear. There are 14 residues in the CDR3. Germline lookup yields CDR1 MNHEY and CDR2 SMNVEV (reference sequence). Trimming removed 3 bases at V and 7 bases at J, with 13 bases between. The CDR3 DNA reads TGTGCCAGCAGTTTCCGCTCCCTGGGTAATGAGCAGTTCTTC. Its translation: CASSFRSLGNEQFF.

This sequence joins TRBV19 and TRBJ1-1; D unclear. Trimming pared 1 base from V and 4 bases from J, leaving 13 bases between. The V gene's germline CDR1 is LNHDA and CDR2 SQIVND (reference sequence). The CDR3 is 15 residues long. The DNA for the CDR3 is TGTGCCAGTAGTATAGGGGCTGGGCTCAGCACTGAAGCTTTCTTT. It specifies CASSIGAGLSTEAFF.

V gene TRBV5-4 combines with J gene TRBJ2-1; TRBD1 is a possible D gene (5 bases). CDR1 SGHNT and CDR2 YYREEE come from the germline V gene (reference sequence). The CDR3 runs 15 residues. V lost 0 bases to trimming and J lost 1 base, with 8 bases between them. CDR3 amino acids: CASSLAGNSYNEQFF. In nucleotides, the CDR3 is TGTGCCAGCAGCTTGGCAGGGAATTCCTACAATGAGCAGTTCTTC.

This clone has ten or more counts. The same CDR3 arises from other DNA sequences in this sample as well. The chain recombines TRBV15 with TRBJ2-7; 14 bases match TRBD2. CDR1 is LNHNV and CDR2 is YYDKDF in the germline V gene (reference sequence). The CDR3 is made up of 15 amino acids. Trimming took 3 bases from V and 2 from J; bases not matched to a gene: 0. Written as DNA, the CDR3 is TGTGCCACCAGCAGGGGACTAGCGGGAGCCTACGAGCAGTACTTC. Translating it yields CATSRGLAGAYEQYF.

As for this clone: Additional DNA sequences in this sample encode the identical CDR3. The chain combines TRBV7-9 with TRBJ2-7, with no clear D. CDR3 length: 10 residues. Germline-derived CDR1 and CDR2 are SEHNR and FQNEAQ (reference sequence). V gave up 8 bases and J gave up 3 bases, with 5 bases separating them. CDR3 sequence: CASGNYEQYF. CDR3 coding DNA: TGTGCCAGCGGGAACTACGAGCAGTACTTC.

Comment on this clone: The sample carries other DNA sequences with the same CDR3. The chain links TRBV9 to TRBJ2-5, with D possibly called TRBD1 or TRBD2 (6 bases each). V lost 2 bases and J lost 4, with 9 bases in between. The CDR3 spans 13 residues. Germline V gives CDR1 SGDLS, CDR2 YYNGEE. CDR3 nucleotides: TGTGCCAGCAGCGTGGGGGGCAGAGAGACCCAGTACTTC. This encodes CASSVGGRETQYF.

This rearrangement joins TRBV10-2 to TRBJ1-1; no clear D. Germline V gene sequence: CDR1 WSHSY, CDR2 SAAADI. The CDR3 is 13 amino acids. V shed 4 bases and J shed 3 bases, with 9 bases lying between them. In DNA form, the CDR3 reads TGCGCCAGCAGTGTACAGCCTTACACTGAAGCTTTCTTT. Protein product: CASSVQPYTEAFF.

This clone was recorded a few times. The J gene is TRBJ1-2, the V gene TRBV5-1; the match to TRBD1 covers 10 bases. Germline V gene sequence: CDR1 SGHRS, CDR2 YFSETQ. The CDR3 has 14 residues. The V segment lost 5 bases and the J segment 7 bases; nucleotides outside the gene matches: 8. CDR3: CASRGTGAVGGYTF. In DNA, the CDR3 is TGCGCCAGCAGAGGGACAGGGGCCGTCGGTGGCTACACCTTC.

This clone came up once. The chain recombines TRBV13 with TRBJ2-1; 8 bases agree with TRBD2. CDR1 is PRHDT, CDR2 FYEKMQ, per germline (reference sequence). The V segment lost 5 bases and the J segment 4 bases; nucleotides outside the gene matches: 10. This CDR3 is 16 amino acids long. The DNA of the CDR3 is TGTGCCAGCAGCCCCCAGGGAGCGGGGGTTTACAATGAGCAGTTCTTC. Translating it yields CASSPQGAGVYNEQFF.

In DNA form, the CDR3 reads TGTGCCAGCAGTGACCGTCAGATAACAGGGCCCTTCTCCTACGAGCAGTACTTC. It yields the protein CASSDRQITGPFSYEQYF. This chain connects TRBV28 to TRBJ2-7, with D tentatively TRBD1 (6 bases). With 5 bases removed from V and 0 bases from J, the gap between germline ends came to 23 bases. Germline V gene lookup returns CDR1 MDHEN and CDR2 SYDVKM. This CDR3 spans 18 amino acids.

V usage is TRBV27 and J usage is TRBJ2-7; D unclear. This CDR3 is 12 amino acids long. CDR1 is MNHEY, CDR2 SMNVEV, per germline (reference sequence). Trimming pared 5 bases from V and 6 bases from J, leaving 11 bases between. The CDR3 reads CASSPTPFEQYF. The CDR3 DNA follows: TGTGCCAGCAGTCCTACGCCCTTCGAGCAGTACTTC.

CDR3 in amino acids: CSVPGLALYEQYF. In DNA form, the CDR3 reads TGCAGCGTCCCGGGACTAGCTCTCTACGAGCAGTACTTC. This sequence joins TRBV29-1 and TRBJ2-7, with 9 bases fitting TRBD2. The germline gives CDR1 SQVTM, CDR2 ANQGSEA. The V and J ends lost 6 bases and 3 bases, in that order; junction bases with no gene match: 6. The CDR3 length is 13 residues.

V is TRBV5-1 and J is TRBJ2-7; TRBD2 agrees at 11 bases. V shed 3 bases and J 2 bases; nucleotides not matched to a gene: 4. Germline CDR1 and CDR2: SGHRS and YFSETQ. The CDR3 has 15 amino acids. The CDR3 reads CASSYGTSGTYEQYF. Written as DNA, the CDR3 is TGCGCCAGCAGCTATGGGACTAGCGGAACCTACGAGCAGTACTTC. The whole variable domain, filled in from reference TRBV5-1 and TRBJ2-7, reads KAGVTQTPRYLIKTRGQQVTLSCSPISGHRSVSWYQQTPGQGLQFLFEYFSETQRNKGNFPGRFSGRQFSNSRSEMNVSTLELGDSALYLCASSYGTSGTYEQYFGPGTRLTVT.

The rearrangement links TRBV7-9 to TRBJ1-2; D ambiguous. Trimming removed 5 bases at V and 6 bases at J, with 16 bases between. Germline V lookup: CDR1 SEHNR, CDR2 FQNEAQ (reference sequence). The CDR3 contains 14 residues. Here the CDR3 DNA reads TGTGCCAGCAGCGAAGGAGGCGGGTTTGATGGCTACACCTTC. Residues: CASSEGGGFDGYTF.

V gene TRBV5-4 combines with J gene TRBJ2-7, with 9 bases lining up with TRBD2. Germline CDR1 and CDR2: SGHNT and YYREEE (reference sequence). This CDR3 has 15 residues. J gave up 3 bases and V 4 bases, and 8 bases lay outside the gene matches. CDR3 bases: TGTGCCAGCAGCCCTAGCACTAGCGGGCGCTACGAGCAGTACTTC. Translated, it gives CASSPSTSGRYEQYF.

This clone was seen more than once but under ten times. Other nucleotide sequences in the sample specify the same CDR3. The V and J genes are TRBV28 and TRBJ1-1; no firm D call. Trimming removed 9 bases from V and 4 bases from J, with 12 bases in between. This CDR3 contains 12 residues. CDR1 is MDHEN, CDR2 SYDVKM, per germline. This chain's CDR3 is CASSFRGTEAFF. The CDR3, as DNA: TGTGCCAGTAGCTTCCGGGGCACTGAAGCTTTCTTT.

The V and J genes are TRBV28 and TRBJ2-7; 11 bases agree with TRBD1. V lost 4 bases and J lost 4; bases outside the gene matches: 3. The CDR3 spans 14 residues. Germline V lookup: CDR1 MDHEN, CDR2 SYDVKM. The CDR3 reads CASSWDRGEYEQYF. The CDR3 nucleotides read TGTGCCAGCAGTTGGGACAGGGGGGAGTACGAGCAGTACTTC.

This clone was observed a single time. The CDR3 DNA sequence: TGTGCCAGCAGTGAAACCCACCTTACACGACTAGCGGGCCTTCAAGAGACCCAGTACTTC. This encodes CASSETHLTRLAGLQETQYF. The V and J genes are TRBV6-1 and TRBJ2-5; 10 positions agree with TRBD2. J gave up 2 bases and V 2 bases, and 17 bases lay outside the gene matches. In germline, CDR1 is MNHNS, CDR2 SASEGT. The CDR3 consists of 20 residues.

The V call is TRBV9, the J call TRBJ2-3; 9 bases align to TRBD2. V shed 4 bases, J shed 8 bases, and the junction held 14 bases outside the gene matches. From germline, CDR1 is SGDLS and CDR2 YYNGEE. The CDR3 covers 16 residues. CDR3 sequence (DNA): TGTGCCAGCAGCCCCGAATCTAGCGGGCGGGGGGGTACGCAGTATTTT. This gives the protein CASSPESSGRGGTQYF.

The V and J genes are TRBV6-5 and TRBJ2-6; 8 bases line up with TRBD1. The ends lost 4 bases at V and 4 bases at J; junction bases unmatched: 3. CDR1 MNHEY and CDR2 SVGAGI come from the germline V gene. The CDR3 has 15 residues. This chain's CDR3 is CASSLTGVGANVLTF. The CDR3 region has the DNA TGTGCCAGCAGTTTGACAGGGGTCGGGGCCAACGTCCTGACTTTC.

The J gene is TRBJ1-2, the V gene TRBV6-1; 10 bases match TRBD1. J lost 4 bases, V lost 5 bases, and 7 bases had no gene match. Germline V gene sequence: CDR1 MNHNS, CDR2 SASEGT. The CDR3 has 15 residues. The CDR3 protein is CASSLDRGLPYGYTF. CDR3 DNA: TGTGCCAGCAGTTTAGACAGGGGGCTCCCCTATGGCTACACCTTC.

A single count supports this clone. The chain employs TRBV12-2 and TRBJ1-5; TRBD1, the table's D call, was not compared with the DNA. TRBV12-2 has pseudogene status. The CDR3 sequence is 16 residues long. CDR3 protein: CASRPVEGAINQPQHF. DNA of the CDR3: TGTGCAAGTCGCCCCGTTGAGGGGGCGATCAATCAGCCCCAGCATTTT.

This rearrangement joins TRBV11-2 to TRBJ2-2, with D perhaps TRBD2 (5 bases). Looked up from germline, CDR1 is SGHAT and CDR2 is FQNNGV. V lost 3 bases and J lost 5, with 7 bases in between. The CDR3 has 13 amino acids. The CDR3 loop is CASSLDFTGELFF. The CDR3 DNA reads TGTGCCAGCAGCTTGGACTTTACCGGGGAGCTGTTTTTT.